At least ten counts were recorded for the clone carrying this T cell receptor (beta chain). Antigen: not known. V lost 4 bases, J lost 4 bases, and 12 bases lay in between. The length of the CDR3 is 14 residues. Per germline, CDR1 SGHKS and CDR2 YYEKEE (reference sequence). This entry belongs to a study of CD8 T cells in ankylosing spondylitis. Study results and limitations: About eight highly homologous variants made up a TCR beta motif that seemed to typify ankylosing spondylitis blood. Enrichment of disease-linked clones was reportedly significant in matched ankylosing spondylitis synovial fluid.

TCRdb reanalysed the 5' RACE reads using MiXCR and keeps one entry per CDR3 protein. Of 500,000 to 650,000 distinct CDR3 sequences in the sample, about 5.7% were seen once. The source is a male donor with ankylosing spondylitis. Material: blood, either unsorted or a sorted T cell fraction (not recorded which). The V gene is TRBV5-5, the J gene TRBJ1-5; D is unresolved. CDR3 in DNA: TGTGCCAGCAGCACCCACCAGCAGAATCAGCCCCAGCATTTT. It yields the protein CASSTHQQNQPQHF.